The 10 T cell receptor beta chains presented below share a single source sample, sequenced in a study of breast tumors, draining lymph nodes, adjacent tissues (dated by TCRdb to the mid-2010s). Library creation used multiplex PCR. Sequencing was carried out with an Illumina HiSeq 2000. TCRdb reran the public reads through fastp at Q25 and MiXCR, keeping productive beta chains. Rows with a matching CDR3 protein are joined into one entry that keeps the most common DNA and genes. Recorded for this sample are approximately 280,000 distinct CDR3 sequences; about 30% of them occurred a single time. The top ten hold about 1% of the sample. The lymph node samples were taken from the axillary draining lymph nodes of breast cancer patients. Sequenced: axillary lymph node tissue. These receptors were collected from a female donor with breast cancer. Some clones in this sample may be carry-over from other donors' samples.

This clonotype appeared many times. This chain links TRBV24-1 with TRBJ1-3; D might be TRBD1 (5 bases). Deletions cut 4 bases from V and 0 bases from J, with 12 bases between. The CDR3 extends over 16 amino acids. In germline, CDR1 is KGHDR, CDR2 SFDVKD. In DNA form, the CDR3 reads TGTGCCACCAGTGACACCTCAGGGACCTCTGGAAACACCATATATTTT. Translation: CATSDTSGTSGNTIYF.

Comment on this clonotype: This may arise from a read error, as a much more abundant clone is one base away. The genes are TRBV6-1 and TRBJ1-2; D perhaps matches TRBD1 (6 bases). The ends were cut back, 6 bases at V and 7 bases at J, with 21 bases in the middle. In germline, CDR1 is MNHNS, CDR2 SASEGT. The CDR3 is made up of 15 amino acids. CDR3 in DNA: TGTGCCAGCAGAAATGGGGGGTCAGGGGACTGTGGCTACACCTTC. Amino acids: CASRNGGSGDCGYTF.

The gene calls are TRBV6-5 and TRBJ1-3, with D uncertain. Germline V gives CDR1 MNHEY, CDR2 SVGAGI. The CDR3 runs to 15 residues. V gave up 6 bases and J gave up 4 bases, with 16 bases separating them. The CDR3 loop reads CASSHDPSTGNTIYF. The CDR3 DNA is TGTGCCAGCAGCCATGATCCATCAACCGGAAACACCATATATTTT.

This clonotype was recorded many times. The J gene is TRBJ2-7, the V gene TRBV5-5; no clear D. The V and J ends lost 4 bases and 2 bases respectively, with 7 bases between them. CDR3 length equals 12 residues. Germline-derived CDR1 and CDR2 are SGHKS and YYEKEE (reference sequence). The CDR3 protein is CASSPSPYEQYF. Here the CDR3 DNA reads TGTGCCAGCAGCCCCTCCCCCTACGAGCAGTACTTC.

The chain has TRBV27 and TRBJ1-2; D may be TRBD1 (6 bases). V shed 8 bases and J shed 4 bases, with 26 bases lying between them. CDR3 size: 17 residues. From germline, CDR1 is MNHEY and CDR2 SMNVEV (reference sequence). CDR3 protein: CASSPLTGAARGYGYTF. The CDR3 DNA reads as TGTGCCAGCTCCCCATTGACAGGCGCGGCTCGAGGCTATGGCTACACCTTC.

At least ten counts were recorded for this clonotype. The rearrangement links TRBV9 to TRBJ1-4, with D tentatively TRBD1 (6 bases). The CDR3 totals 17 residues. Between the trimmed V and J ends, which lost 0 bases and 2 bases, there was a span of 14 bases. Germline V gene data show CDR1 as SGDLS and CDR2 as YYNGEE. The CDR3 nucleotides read TGTGCCAGCAGCGTAGGGCGGGGGGCCTTGACTAATGAAAAACTGTTTTTT. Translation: CASSVGRGALTNEKLFF.

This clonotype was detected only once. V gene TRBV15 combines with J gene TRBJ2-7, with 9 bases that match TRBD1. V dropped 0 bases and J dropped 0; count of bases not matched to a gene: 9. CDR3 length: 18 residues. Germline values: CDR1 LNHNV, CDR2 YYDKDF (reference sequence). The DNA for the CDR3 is TGTGCCACCAGCAGAGATCGGCGGGACAGGGTATACTCCTACGAGCAGTACTTC. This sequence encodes CATSRDRRDRVYSYEQYF.

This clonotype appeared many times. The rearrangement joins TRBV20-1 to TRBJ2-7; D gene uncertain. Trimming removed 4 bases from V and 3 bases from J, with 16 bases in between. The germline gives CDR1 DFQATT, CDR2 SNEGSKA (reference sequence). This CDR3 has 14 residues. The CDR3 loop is CSAKPAVGNYEQYF. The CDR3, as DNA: TGCAGTGCTAAACCCGCGGTAGGTAACTACGAGCAGTACTTC.

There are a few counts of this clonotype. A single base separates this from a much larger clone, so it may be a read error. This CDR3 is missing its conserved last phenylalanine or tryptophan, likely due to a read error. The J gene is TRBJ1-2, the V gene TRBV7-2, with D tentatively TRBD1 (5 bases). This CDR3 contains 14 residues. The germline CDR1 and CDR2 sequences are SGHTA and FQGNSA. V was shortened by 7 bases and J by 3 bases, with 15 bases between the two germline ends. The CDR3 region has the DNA TGTGCCAGCACCCAGGGAGTGGGGGACTATGGCTACACCCTC. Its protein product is CASTQGVGDYGYTL.

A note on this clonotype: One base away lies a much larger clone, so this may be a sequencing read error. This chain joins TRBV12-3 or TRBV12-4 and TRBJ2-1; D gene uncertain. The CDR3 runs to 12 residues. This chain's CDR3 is CASSFTVIERFF. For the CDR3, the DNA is TGTGCCAGCAGTTTCACGGTCATTGAGCGGTTCTTC.